This T cell receptor beta chain was documented in a study of blood T cell repertoires in COVID-19. Study overall: Sites in the United States, Italy and Spain provided acute and convalescent COVID-19 samples. Nucleic acid was either cDNA or gDNA, and it came from T cells, B-cell-depleted T cells, or PBMCs.

In the authors' workflow: Amplifying reference gene primers gave estimates of nucleated cell counts. The method was immunoSEQ multiplex PCR; TCRdb's version includes in-frame clones alone and lacks a portion of them. D and trimming come from the DNA, and the V and J calls and clone size come from that table. The table has roughly 200,000 clones, approximately 85% seen once; the top ten hold about 3.3%. This clone was recorded only once. Germline V gives CDR1 SGHTA, CDR2 FQGNSA. Trimming took 3 bases from V and 7 from J, leaving 3 bases between them. The CDR3 loop spans 11 amino acids. This clonotype originated in a man between 60 and 70 years old with acute or convalescent COVID-19. The chain recombines TRBV7-2 with TRBJ2-2; D not certain. Sequencing used peripheral blood. The CDR3 reads CASSFVGELFF. CDR3 in DNA: TGTGCCAGCAGCTTCGTCGGGGAGCTGTTTTTT.